The 28 T cell receptor beta chains listed next were all sequenced from one sample in a study of blood T cell repertoires in COVID-19. The repertoire was sequenced with immunoSEQ multiplex PCR; TCRdb's copy has only in-frame clones and lacks some. The data show about 170,000 clones, with 84% seen just once and approximately 2.6% held by the top ten. Sequencing used peripheral blood. The receptor set was obtained from an elderly woman with COVID-19, enrolled during active disease.

This sequence joins TRBV28 and TRBJ2-7; D not certain. This CDR3 is 11 amino acids long. Germline loops: CDR1 MDHEN, CDR2 SYDVKM. V lost 6 bases and J 8 bases, leaving 11 bases between the germline ends. This CDR3 is CASSLELKQYF. The CDR3 DNA reads as TGTGCCAGCAGCCTGGAGTTGAAGCAGTACTTC. The complete variable domain, with remaining parts taken from reference TRBV28 and TRBJ2-7, reads DVKVTQSSRYLVKRTGEKVFLECVQDMDHENMFWYRQDPGLGLRLIYFSYDVKMKEKGDIPEGYSVSREKKERFSLILESASTNQTSMYLCASSLELKQYFGPGTRLTVT.

The gene calls are TRBV7-2 and TRBJ2-3; 7 positions match TRBD2. Trimming cost V 5 bases and J 4 bases; bases outside gene matches: 9. From germline, CDR1 is SGHTA and CDR2 FQGNSA. The CDR3 is made up of 15 amino acids. CDR3 sequence reads: CASSPGLGTADTQYF. CDR3 bases: TGTGCCAGCAGCCCCGGACTAGGCACGGCAGATACGCAGTATTTT. Combining the CDR3 with reference TRBV7-2 and TRBJ2-3 gives the whole variable domain GAGVSQSPSNKVTEKGKDVELRCDPISGHTALYWYRQSLGQGLEFLIYFQGNSAPDKSGLPSDRFSAERTGGSVSTLTIQRTQQEDSAVYLCASSPGLGTADTQYFGPGTRLTVL.

The chain recombines TRBV5-1 with TRBJ1-4; D gene unclear. The CDR3 covers 17 residues. Germline CDR1 and CDR2: SGHRS and YFSETQ. Trimming took off 0 bases at V and 0 bases at J, with 12 bases between the two ends. Here the CDR3 reads CASSLGLGFATNEKLFF. CDR3 bases: TGCGCCAGCAGCTTGGGTTTGGGCTTCGCAACTAATGAAAAACTGTTTTTT.

This clone was seen only a few times. This sequence joins TRBV27 and TRBJ1-1; D is perhaps TRBD1 (5 bases). The CDR3 runs 14 residues. The germline V gene encodes CDR1 MNHEY and CDR2 SMNVEV (reference sequence). The V end was cut by 3 bases, the J end by 5 bases, with 13 bases between. CDR3 sequence: CASSFIGGRTEAFF. In nucleotides, the CDR3 is TGTGCCAGCAGTTTTATCGGGGGGAGAACTGAAGCTTTCTTT.

This sequence joins TRBV19 and TRBJ2-2; D is unresolved. Trimming took off 7 bases at V and 6 bases at J, with 9 bases between the two ends. Germline V gives CDR1 LNHDA, CDR2 SQIVND (reference sequence). There are 12 residues in the CDR3. CDR3 nucleotide sequence: TGTGCCAGTACCCTATACCCCGGGGAGCTGTTTTTT. It translates to CASTLYPGELFF.

This chain links TRBV7-2 with TRBJ2-7; D gene uncertain. Per the germline V gene, CDR1 is SGHTA and CDR2 is FQGNSA. Trimming removed 2 bases from V and 0 bases from J, with 11 bases in between. This CDR3 has 15 residues. The CDR3 protein is CASSLRFAVSYEQYF. The CDR3 DNA reads as TGTGCCAGCAGCTTAAGATTCGCGGTCTCCTACGAGCAGTACTTC.

The chain recombines TRBV28 with TRBJ2-5, with D perhaps matching TRBD1 (5 bases). This CDR3 spans 15 amino acids. The V gene's germline CDR1 is MDHEN and CDR2 SYDVKM. The V end lost 3 bases, the J end lost 4 bases, and 15 bases lay between the germline ends. For the CDR3, the DNA is TGTGCCAGCAGTTTGGCTAGGGGCTTGTCAGAGACCCAGTACTTC. Translation gives CASSLARGLSETQYF.

The chain has TRBV5-1 and TRBJ1-5; D possibly corresponds to TRBD1 (6 bases). Trimming pared 4 bases from V and 6 bases from J, leaving 14 bases between. In germline, CDR1 is SGHRS, CDR2 YFSETQ. The CDR3 covers 14 residues. The CDR3 bases are TGCGCCAGCAGCCCGAACAGGGAGGGTCAGCCCCAGCATTTT. It encodes CASSPNREGQPQHF.

V gene TRBV7-2 combines with J gene TRBJ2-5; TRBD2 matches 7 bases. The germline gives CDR1 SGHTA, CDR2 FQGNSA. The CDR3 sequence is 15 residues long. Trimming removed 2 bases from V and 2 bases from J; junction bases left unmatched: 5. The CDR3 here is CASSLYGGGQETQYF. CDR3 in DNA: TGTGCCAGCAGCTTATATGGGGGGGGTCAAGAGACCCAGTACTTC.

CDR3 in amino acids: CAISGVNEKLFF. CDR3 in DNA: TGTGCCATATCCGGGGTGAATGAAAAACTGTTTTTT. The rearrangement joins TRBV28 to TRBJ1-4; unclear D gene. Germline CDR1 MDHEN, CDR2 SYDVKM. This CDR3 spans 12 amino acids. The V end lost 10 bases, the J end lost 5 bases, and 11 bases lay between the germline ends.

The rearrangement uses TRBV7-3 and TRBJ2-1; D possibly corresponds to TRBD2 (5 bases). Germline CDR1 reads SGHTA; CDR2 reads FQGTGA. The CDR3 is 15 amino acids. The ends were cut back, 5 bases at V and 5 bases at J, with 16 bases in the middle. The CDR3 region has the DNA TGTGCCAGCAGCCCGGAGGCCCTCGGCCACAATGAGCAGTTCTTC. Residues: CASSPEALGHNEQFF.

There are a few counts of this clone. CDR3 sequence reads: CASSAPGQGSYEQYF. The CDR3 DNA sequence: TGCGCCAGCAGCGCCCCGGGACAGGGGTCCTACGAGCAGTACTTC. The V and J genes are TRBV10-2 and TRBJ2-7, with 10 bases identical to TRBD1. The CDR3 has 15 amino acids. Germline V gene lookup returns CDR1 WSHSY and CDR2 SAAADI. Trimming took 6 bases from V and 1 from J; bases not matched to a gene: 6.

The chain carries TRBV11-3 and TRBJ1-2; D possibly corresponds to TRBD1 (5 bases). Germline loops: CDR1 SGHNT, CDR2 YENEEA. This CDR3 has 12 residues. V lost 5 bases and J 7 bases, leaving 11 bases between the germline ends. DNA of the CDR3: TGTGCCAGCAGCCAACAAGGGGCTGGCTACACCTTC. It encodes CASSQQGAGYTF.

The chain is built from TRBV23-1 and TRBJ1-5, with a possible D match to TRBD1 (5 bases). TRBV23-1 is filed as an ORF, its function uncertain. There are 16 residues in the CDR3. The V end was cut by 5 bases, the J end by 3 bases, with 17 bases between. The CDR3, as DNA: TGCGCCAGCAGTGATATGGAAAAGGGGTACAATCAGCCCCAGCATTTT. Its protein product is CASSDMEKGYNQPQHF.

The chain carries TRBV5-1 and TRBJ2-5; D possibly corresponds to TRBD2 (6 bases). Germline V gives CDR1 SGHRS, CDR2 YFSETQ. The CDR3 has 17 amino acids. V was shortened by 0 bases and J by 1 base, with 16 bases between the two germline ends. The CDR3 loop is CASSLGGSGALQETQYF. In DNA form, the CDR3 reads TGCGCCAGCAGCTTGGGGGGTAGCGGAGCCCTCCAAGAGACCCAGTACTTC.

The chain is built from TRBV30 and TRBJ2-7; 9 positions agree with TRBD1. The germline CDR1 and CDR2 sequences are GTSNPN and SVGIG (reference sequence). Germline trimming cut 2 bases from V and 5 bases from J; bases unmatched to any gene: 7. The CDR3 totals 14 residues. CDR3 nucleotides: TGTGCCTGGAGTCGCGGGACAGGGCTCAACGAGCAGTACTTC. Translation: CAWSRGTGLNEQYF.

The V call is TRBV6-1, the J call TRBJ2-1, with 10 bases identical to TRBD2. The CDR3 spans 16 residues. The junction had 8 bases not matched to a gene; V was cut back by 2 bases and J by 7 bases. Germline loops: CDR1 MNHNS, CDR2 SASEGT. The CDR3 coding sequence is TGTGCCAGCAGTGAATTCAAGCGGGGGGGCGCGAATGAGCAGTTCTTC. Protein sequence: CASSEFKRGGANEQFF.

The chain uses TRBV2 and TRBJ1-1; a possible D gene is TRBD1 (5 bases). CDR3 length: 15 residues. Germline V lookup: CDR1 SNHLY, CDR2 FYNNEI. V dropped 4 bases and J dropped 1 base, with 13 bases sitting between them. CDR3 loop: CASSARGRENTEAFF. The CDR3 coding sequence is TGTGCCAGCAGTGCTAGGGGCAGAGAGAACACTGAAGCTTTCTTT.

The gene calls are TRBV5-6 and TRBJ2-7; D may be TRBD1 (8 bases). The CDR3 has 14 residues. Trimming removed 2 bases from V and 1 base from J, with 10 bases in between. Germline CDR1 and CDR2: SGHDT and YYEEEE. The CDR3 reads CASSLQGGSYEQYF. The DNA for the CDR3 is TGTGCCAGCAGCTTACAGGGGGGGTCCTACGAGCAGTACTTC. Looking up the rest from reference TRBV5-6 and TRBJ2-7 gives the full variable domain: DAGVTQSPTHLIKTRGQQVTLRCSPKSGHDTVSWYQQALGQGPQFIFQYYEEEERQRGNFPDRFSGHQFPNYSSELNVNALLLGDSALYLCASSLQGGSYEQYFGPGTRLTVT.

The chain uses TRBV5-5 and TRBJ2-4; 7 nucleotides align to TRBD1. V shed 3 bases, J shed 1 base, and the junction held 4 bases outside the gene matches. Germline values: CDR1 SGHKS, CDR2 YYEKEE (reference sequence). This CDR3 has 15 residues. CDR3 sequence (DNA): TGTGCCAGCAGCTCCGACAGGGCGGCCAAAAACATTCAGTACTTC. This translates into CASSSDRAAKNIQYF.

There are a few counts of this clone. The V and J genes are TRBV3-1 (or the pseudogene TRBV3-2) and TRBJ1-2, with D uncertain. CDR1 is LGHDT and CDR2 is YNNKEL in the germline V gene (reference sequence). The CDR3 totals 16 residues. The germline V and J ends were trimmed by 4 bases and 1 base, with 16 bases remaining between them. The CDR3 sequence is CASSPWAVEGNYGYTF. The CDR3 DNA reads TGTGCCAGCAGCCCCTGGGCCGTTGAGGGTAACTATGGCTACACCTTC.

This rearrangement joins TRBV9 to TRBJ2-3, with 9 bases identical to TRBD2. The CDR3 is 16 residues long. Germline CDR1 reads SGDLS; CDR2 reads YYNGEE. J lost 2 bases, V lost 0 bases, and 4 bases had no gene match. In nucleotides, the CDR3 is TGTGCCAGCAGCGTAGCTGCGGGAGGGTTCACAGATACGCAGTATTTT. Translating it yields CASSVAAGGFTDTQYF.

The rearrangement links TRBV7-2 to TRBJ2-7; D remains ambiguous. The CDR3 length is 12 residues. The V gene's germline CDR1 is SGHTA and CDR2 FQGNSA. V lost 4 bases, J lost 2 bases, and 6 bases lay in between. The CDR3 region has the DNA TGTGCCAGCAGCTCCTCCCCCTACGAGCAGTACTTC. Translated: CASSSSPYEQYF.

This clone was seen a few times. The chain is built from TRBV2 and TRBJ1-6; the match to TRBD1 covers 9 bases. Germline V lookup: CDR1 SNHLY, CDR2 FYNNEI. The J segment lost 9 bases and the V segment lost 6 bases, leaving 6 bases of the junction unmatched. CDR3 length: 14 amino acids. Written as DNA, the CDR3 is TGTGCCAGCAGGGACAGGGGTTCATCTTCACCCCTCCACTTT. This gives the protein CASRDRGSSSPLHF.

The V gene is TRBV27, the J gene TRBJ1-5; 9 bases map to TRBD1. This CDR3 comprises 16 residues. The V segment lost 5 bases and the J segment 9 bases; nucleotides outside the gene matches: 14. The germline gives CDR1 MNHEY, CDR2 SMNVEV (reference sequence). The CDR3 loop is CASSPTGTGSLLPQHF. The CDR3 DNA is TGTGCCAGCAGTCCGACCGGGACAGGGAGCTTGTTGCCCCAGCATTTT.

The rearrangement links TRBV6-5 to TRBJ2-7; TRBD2 agrees at 7 bases. CDR3 size: 12 residues. V lost 8 bases to trimming and J lost 4 bases; unmatched junction nucleotides: 5. Germline CDR1 and CDR2: MNHEY and SVGAGI. CDR3 sequence reads: CASRDYQYEQYF. The CDR3 nucleotides are TGTGCCAGCCGGGACTACCAATACGAGCAGTACTTC.

The chain couples TRBV27 to TRBJ2-2; the D is unclear. Per germline, CDR1 MNHEY and CDR2 SMNVEV (reference sequence). Trimming removed 5 bases from V and 7 bases from J, with 11 bases in between. There are 13 residues in the CDR3. CDR3 in DNA: TGTGCCAGCAGTAGCGAGATAGGCGGGGAGCTGTTTTTT. As protein: CASSSEIGGELFF.

The rearrangement links TRBV6-4 to TRBJ2-3; TRBD1 matches 9 bases. The CDR3 spans 14 residues. Trimming removed 6 bases from V and 6 bases from J; junction bases left unmatched: 7. CDR1 MRHNA and CDR2 SNTAGT come from the germline V gene. The CDR3 bases are TGTGCCAGCAGCGGACAGGGGATGGGGGATACGCAGTATTTT. Translating gives CASSGQGMGDTQYF.